The entry below describes one TCR beta chain. The data stem from a study of blood T cell repertoires in COVID-19. Study-wide background: Sites in the United States, Italy and Spain provided acute and convalescent COVID-19 samples. Sources were T cells, B-cell-depleted T cells, or PBMCs; the material itself was cDNA or gDNA.

Germline V lookup: CDR1 DFQATT, CDR2 SNEGSKA (reference sequence). This CDR3 is built from 11 residues. The ends were cut back, 7 bases at V and 2 bases at J, with 9 bases in the middle. Method: immunoSEQ multiplex PCR; TCRdb's copy keeps in-frame clones and lacks some. The sample contains under 250,000 clones, under 90% of which appear only once. Sequencing was done on a sample of peripheral blood. This receptor was obtained from a woman between 40 and 50 years old with active or convalescent COVID-19. The rearrangement links TRBV20-1 to TRBJ2-7; tentatively, D is TRBD1 (6 bases). CDR3 protein: CSVGQTYEQYF. CDR3 sequence (DNA): TGCAGTGTTGGACAGACCTACGAGCAGTACTTC.